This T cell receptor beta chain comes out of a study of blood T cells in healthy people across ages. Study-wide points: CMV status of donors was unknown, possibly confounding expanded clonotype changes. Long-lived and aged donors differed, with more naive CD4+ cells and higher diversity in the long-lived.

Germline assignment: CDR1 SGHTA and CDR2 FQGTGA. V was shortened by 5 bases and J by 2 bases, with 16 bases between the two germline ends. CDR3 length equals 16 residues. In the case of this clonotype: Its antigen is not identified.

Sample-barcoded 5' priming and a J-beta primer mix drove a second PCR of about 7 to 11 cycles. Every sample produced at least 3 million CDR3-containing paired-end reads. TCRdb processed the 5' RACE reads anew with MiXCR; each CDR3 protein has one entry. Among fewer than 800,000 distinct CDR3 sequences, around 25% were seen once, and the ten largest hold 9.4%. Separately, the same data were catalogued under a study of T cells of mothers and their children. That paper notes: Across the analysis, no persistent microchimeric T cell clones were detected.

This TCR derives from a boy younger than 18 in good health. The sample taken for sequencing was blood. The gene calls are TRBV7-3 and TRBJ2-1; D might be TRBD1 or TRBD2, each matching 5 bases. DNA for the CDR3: TGTGCCAGCAGCCCCAACCGGGACCTCACCTACAATGAGCAGTTCTTC. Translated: CASSPNRDLTYNEQFF.